Following are 15 T cell receptor beta chains from one sample sequenced in a study of T cells in Graves' hyperthyroidism and ophthalmopathy. Template material for amplifying TCR beta CDR3 regions consisted of RNA transcripts. Using the HTBI primer set, a first-round RT-PCR was run on the TCR CDR3. TCRdb re-derived calls from the multiplex PCR reads in MiXCR, one entry per CDR3 protein. The profile covers about 680,000 distinct CDR3 sequences, with 30% to 40% appearing a single time and 31% taken by the ten largest. Specimen: blood. Receptors were obtained from a woman aged 40 to 49 with Graves' hyperthyroidism.

This clonotype was seen a handful of times. This rearrangement joins TRBV4-3 to TRBJ1-5; TRBD1 matches 7 bases. Germline V CDR1 and CDR2: LGHNA, YSLEER. Trimming removed 1 base from V and 0 bases from J; junction bases left unmatched: 12. CDR3 length equals 19 residues. DNA of the CDR3: TGCGCCAGCAGCCAAGGTTTCCAGGGGGGAAAGTATAGCAATCAGCCCCAGCATTTT. Protein sequence: CASSQGFQGGKYSNQPQHF.

This chain connects TRBV29-1 to TRBJ2-3; D is undetermined. The CDR3 is 12 residues long. V lost 7 bases, J lost 2 bases, and 10 bases lay in between. Germline CDR1 reads SQVTM; CDR2 reads ANQGSEA. The CDR3 DNA reads as TGCAGCGGTGCCAACCCCACAGATACGCAGTATTTT. It is translated as CSGANPTDTQYF.

Many counts were recorded for this clonotype. The rearrangement uses TRBV25-1 and TRBJ1-2; D not resolved. The CDR3 is 14 residues long. The germline V gene encodes CDR1 MGHDK and CDR2 SYGVNS. V gave up 3 bases and J gave up 10 bases, with 18 bases separating them. CDR3 sequence reads: CASSETGQYKAYTF. Written as DNA, the CDR3 is TGTGCCAGCAGTGAGACTGGGCAGTATAAAGCCTACACCTTC.

This clonotype was picked up one time. The rearrangement links TRBV4-3 to TRBJ2-2, with a weak D call TRBD2 (5 bases). Trimming took off 4 bases at V and 7 bases at J, with 19 bases between the two ends. The germline V gene has CDR1 LGHNA and CDR2 YSLEER. This CDR3 region has 16 residues. The CDR3 coding sequence is TGCGCCAGCAGCCTCTCCCAGTCGCTAGCAGTCGGGGAGCTGTTTTTT. As protein: CASSLSQSLAVGELFF.

The V and J genes are TRBV28 and TRBJ2-7; D remains unclear. Germline lookup yields CDR1 MDHEN and CDR2 SYDVKM. CDR3 length equals 18 residues. The V end was cut by 3 bases, the J end by 3 bases, with 24 bases between. The CDR3 sequence: CASSFMGRERSLSYEQYF. The CDR3 DNA follows: TGTGCCAGCAGTTTTATGGGCCGCGAGCGTTCCTTAAGCTACGAGCAGTACTTC. Based on the CDR3 plus reference TRBV28 and TRBJ2-7, the full variable domain is DVKVTQSSRYLVKRTGEKVFLECVQDMDHENMFWYRQDPGLGLRLIYFSYDVKMKEKGDIPEGYSVSREKKERFSLILESASTNQTSMYLCASSFMGRERSLSYEQYFGPGTRLTVT.

There are many counts of this clonotype. The chain is built from TRBV7-9 and TRBJ1-6, with 7 bases that match TRBD1. In germline, CDR1 is SEHNR, CDR2 FQNEAQ (reference sequence). This CDR3 spans 15 amino acids. The V gene end was trimmed by 1 base and the J gene end by 14 bases; junction bases not matched to a gene: 11. The CDR3 nucleotides read TGTGCCAGCAGCTTAGGGATACCGCCGGGACAGTCCCTCCACTTT. Translating it yields CASSLGIPPGQSLHF.

The table lists this clonotype with a few counts. CDR3 sequence reads: CASTRQTNTGELFF. CDR3 coding DNA: TGCGCCAGCACCCGACAGACGAACACCGGGGAGCTGTTTTTT. The V call is TRBV5-1, the J call TRBJ2-2; perhaps TRBD1 as D (5 bases). The germline V gene has CDR1 SGHRS and CDR2 YFSETQ. V lost 6 bases to trimming and J lost 0 bases, with 9 bases between them. CDR3 length equals 14 residues.

This chain joins TRBV6-5 and TRBJ1-1; 8 positions match TRBD1. This CDR3 region has 14 residues. Trimming removed 2 bases from V and 5 bases from J; junction bases left unmatched: 4. From germline, CDR1 is MNHEY and CDR2 SVGAGI. The CDR3 region has the DNA TGTGCCAGCAGTTACCAGGGGGCAGGAACTGAAGCTTTCTTT. Protein: CASSYQGAGTEAFF.

In its sample, this clonotype was seen many times. The gene calls are TRBV2 and TRBJ1-5, with D hard to call. The CDR3 has 14 residues. Germline CDR1 SNHLY, CDR2 FYNNEI. The ends were cut back, 3 bases at V and 3 bases at J, with 9 bases in the middle. Here the CDR3 DNA reads TGTGCCAGCAGTGACCGGGTAAACAATCAGCCCCAGCATTTT. This sequence encodes CASSDRVNNQPQHF. Using reference TRBV2 and TRBJ1-5 for the parts outside the CDR3, the full variable domain is EPEVTQTPSHQVTQMGQEVILRCVPISNHLYFYWYRQILGQKVEFLVSFYNNEISEKSEIFDDQFSVERPDGSNFTLKIRSTKLEDSAMYFCASSDRVNNQPQHFGDGTRLSIL.

The chain employs TRBV28 and TRBJ2-5; perhaps TRBD1 as D (6 bases). Germline values: CDR1 MDHEN, CDR2 SYDVKM. The length of the CDR3 is 14 residues. V lost 5 bases to trimming and J lost 4 bases, with 14 bases between them. This CDR3 is CASSNTGTIETQYF. Here the CDR3 DNA reads TGTGCCAGCAGTAATACAGGGACAATAGAGACCCAGTACTTC. Full variable domain (missing parts from reference TRBV28 and TRBJ2-5): DVKVTQSSRYLVKRTGEKVFLECVQDMDHENMFWYRQDPGLGLRLIYFSYDVKMKEKGDIPEGYSVSREKKERFSLILESASTNQTSMYLCASSNTGTIETQYFGPGTRLLVL.

This clonotype was recorded only once. The rearrangement links TRBV15 to TRBJ2-7, with 8 nucleotides matching TRBD1. The CDR3 spans 16 residues. The V and J ends lost 0 bases and 3 bases, in that order; junction bases with no gene match: 7. Germline V gene sequence: CDR1 LNHNV, CDR2 YYDKDF (reference sequence). The CDR3 here is CATSRDPGTGHYEQYF. CDR3 in DNA: TGTGCCACCAGCAGAGATCCGGGGACAGGTCACTACGAGCAGTACTTC.

J is TRBJ2-7 and V is TRBV7-2; 9 bases agree with TRBD1. CDR3 length: 13 amino acids. The V gene's germline CDR1 is SGHTA and CDR2 FQGNSA. Trimming at V came to 5 bases and at J to 7 bases, leaving 6 bases not matched to a gene. In DNA, the CDR3 is TGTGCCAGCAGCCCACAGGGGGCAGAAGAGCAGTACTTC. Protein: CASSPQGAEEQYF.

This clonotype was counted once. Possible read error: a much larger clone is one base away. The gene calls are TRBV7-9 and TRBJ1-1; no firm D call. From germline, CDR1 is SEHNR and CDR2 FQNEAQ (reference sequence). The CDR3 loop spans 12 amino acids. The V end was cut by 3 bases, the J end by 5 bases, with 7 bases between. The CDR3 DNA reads as TGTGCCAGCAGCTTTCTCGCGACTGAAGCTTTCTTT. The encoded protein is CASSFLATEAFF.

Written as DNA, the CDR3 is TGCAGTGCTAGTTTGGCTAGCGGGAGCCATGAGCAGTTCTTC. Protein product: CSASLASGSHEQFF. The chain recombines TRBV20-1 with TRBJ2-1; 10 bases fit TRBD2. This CDR3 region has 14 residues. V trimming: 3 bases; J trimming: 8 bases; junction bases outside the gene matches: 7. Germline loops: CDR1 DFQATT, CDR2 SNEGSKA (reference sequence).

This clonotype was detected many times. The V and J genes are TRBV4-1 and TRBJ2-6; D call uncertain. This CDR3 has 18 residues. Trimming cost V 1 base and J 3 bases, with 16 bases left between them. Germline V gives CDR1 MGHRA, CDR2 YSYEKL. The CDR3: CASSQVARKVFGANVLTF. The CDR3 bases are TGCGCCAGCAGCCAAGTCGCCAGAAAGGTCTTTGGGGCCAACGTCCTGACTTTC.